Following are 32 T cell receptor beta chains from one sample sequenced in a study of T cell clonality in common variable immunodeficiency. Profiled with immunoSEQ multiplex PCR; TCRdb holds only in-frame clones, not every one. Listed for the sample are roughly 42,000 clones, none seen a single time. The sample comprised peripheral blood mononuclear cells. These receptors were taken from a person aged 18-70 years in good health.

This clone was observed a few times. CDR3 bases read: TGTGCCAGCAGTAGGACAGGGGGTTCTAACTATGGC. Amino acids: CASSRTGGSNYG. The whole CDR3 is CASSRTGGSNYGYTF. This rearrangement joins TRBV2 to TRBJ1-2; 10 nucleotides agree with TRBD1. The CDR3 end lies 3 residues beyond the end of the read and is filled in from the germline J gene. Looked up from germline, CDR1 is SNHLY and CDR2 is FYNNEI. Trimming cost V 5 bases and J 0 bases; bases outside gene matches: 3. The CDR3 runs to 15 residues.

Many counts were recorded for this clone. Coverage ceases 3 residues before the CDR3 finishes, and the germline J gene fills in the end. The chain carries TRBV20-1 and TRBJ2-4; 7 bases match TRBD2. This CDR3 region has 14 residues. CDR1 and CDR2 from the germline V gene are DFQATT and SNEGSKA (reference sequence). The CDR3 spells CSARGSGTTRDQYF. The DNA read from the CDR3 is TGCAGTGCTAGAGGGTCGGGGACTACAAGGGAT.

As to this clone: The CDR3 end lies 3 residues beyond the end of the read and is filled in from the germline J gene. V and J are TRBV18 and TRBJ2-4, with 11 bases identical to TRBD1. Germline V gives CDR1 KGHSH, CDR2 LQKENI. The CDR3 totals 17 residues. The covered CDR3 bases are TGTGCCAGCTCACCCCGGACAGGGGGCATACAGAACTATGGT. Residues: CASSPRTGGIQNYG. The whole CDR3 sequence reads CASSPRTGGIQNYGQYF.

This clone was counted many times. The CDR3 end lies 3 residues beyond the end of the read and is filled in from the germline J gene. The chain uses TRBV14 and TRBJ2-1, with D possibly TRBD1 on 5 matching bases. The CDR3 has 16 residues. Trimming shortened V by 4 bases and J by 7 bases, and 20 bases separated the two germline ends. The germline gives CDR1 SGHDN, CDR2 FVKESK. CDR3: CASSPPGALIGNEQFF. The sequenced CDR3 bases are TGTGCCAGCAGCCCCCCTGGGGCCCTTATAGGTAATGAG.

This clone was seen a handful of times. The DNA read from the CDR3 is TGTGCCAGCTCACTCACGGTGAACACTGAA. This codes for CASSLTVNTE. The entire CDR3 protein is CASSLTVNTEAFF. This chain links TRBV18 with TRBJ1-1; D gene uncertain. The CDR3 end lies 3 residues beyond the end of the read and is filled in from the germline J gene. The CDR3 contains 13 residues. V dropped 4 bases and J dropped 0 bases, with 6 bases sitting between them. CDR1 and CDR2 from the germline V gene are KGHSH and LQKENI.

This clone was counted ten times or more. Read sequence stops 3 residues before the CDR3 end, and the germline J gene provides the missing end. The V gene is TRBV19, the J gene TRBJ2-5; a possible D gene is TRBD2 (5 bases). The V end was cut by 3 bases, the J end by 5 bases, with 10 bases between. The CDR3 length is 13 residues. The V gene's germline CDR1 is LNHDA and CDR2 SQIVND (reference sequence). CDR3 in amino acids: CASSIEGAETQYF. The sequenced part of the CDR3 DNA is TGTGCCAGTAGTATCGAGGGTGCGGAGACC. Combining the CDR3 with reference TRBV19 and TRBJ2-5 gives the whole variable domain DGGITQSPKYLFRKEGQNVTLSCEQNLNHDAMYWYRQDPGQGLRLIYYSQIVNDFQKGDIAEGYSVSREKKESFPLTVTSAQKNPTAFYLCASSIEGAETQYFGPGTRLLVL.

CDR3 sequence reads: CASSTPLQGLSGNTIYF. The covered CDR3 bases are TGTGCCAGTAGTACCCCGCTACAGGGCCTCTCTGGAAACACC. This chain uses TRBV19 with TRBJ1-3, with a tentative D call TRBD1 (6 bases). The sequenced fragment ends 3 residues before the CDR3 boundary, so the rest is inferred from the germline J gene. The CDR3 runs 17 residues. Trimming cost V 4 bases and J 0 bases, with 16 bases left between them. The V gene's germline CDR1 is LNHDA and CDR2 SQIVND (reference sequence).

This clone was seen ten or more times. The sequence runs out 3 residues before the end of the CDR3; the remainder is reconstructed from the germline J gene. This sequence joins TRBV6-1 and TRBJ2-5; no clear D gene. Germline values: CDR1 MNHNS, CDR2 SASEGT. The length of the CDR3 is 13 residues. V was cut by 2 bases and J by 2 bases, with 6 bases left in between. CDR3 DNA, as far as it was read: TGTGCCAGCAGTGAAACGACACAAGAGACC. Amino acids: CASSETTQET. From start to end, the CDR3 is CASSETTQETQYF.

Comment on this clone: The sequence runs out 3 residues before the end of the CDR3; the remainder is reconstructed from the germline J gene. The chain is built from TRBV30 and TRBJ1-2; D may be TRBD1 (5 bases). The CDR3 is 14 residues long. The germline gives CDR1 GTSNPN, CDR2 SVGIG (reference sequence). CDR3 DNA, as far as it was read: TGTGCCTGGAGCATTACCCTCGGGGACTACGAC. It codes for CAWSITLGDYD. The full CDR3 protein reads CAWSITLGDYDYTF.

This clone was observed at least ten times. From the germline J gene comes the end of the CDR3, since the read stops 3 residues before it. The chain recombines TRBV6-4 with TRBJ2-2; 9 bases fit TRBD2. This CDR3 is 16 amino acids long. The germline gives CDR1 MRHNA, CDR2 SNTAGT. The ends lost 0 bases at V and 4 bases at J; junction bases unmatched: 3. The CDR3 bases that were read are TGTGCCAGCAGTGACTCTGGTAGCGGGAGCACCGGGGAG. This encodes CASSDSGSGSTGE. The CDR3 reads in full as CASSDSGSGSTGELFF.

This clone was observed many times. CDR3 bases read: TGTGCCAGTAGTAAAACAGGTGGAAGCGCTAACTATGGC. This codes for CASSKTGGSANYG. The complete CDR3 sequence is CASSKTGGSANYGYTF. The V call is TRBV19, the J call TRBJ1-2, with D tentatively TRBD1 (5 bases). The read terminates 3 residues ahead of where the CDR3 ends, so the germline J gene completes it. The ends were cut back, 4 bases at V and 0 bases at J, with 15 bases in the middle. This CDR3 has 16 residues. Germline V gene sequence: CDR1 LNHDA, CDR2 SQIVND (reference sequence).

Many counts were recorded for this clone. The read halts 3 residues ahead of the CDR3 end, with the missing end drawn from the germline J gene. V usage is TRBV6-4 and J usage is TRBJ1-5; 8 positions agree with TRBD1. V shed 7 bases, J shed 2 bases, and the junction held 10 bases outside the gene matches. The germline gives CDR1 MRHNA, CDR2 SNTAGT. This CDR3 spans 16 amino acids. The CDR3 reads CASTPGQGPGNQPQHF. CDR3 DNA, as far as it was read: TGTGCCAGCACCCCAGGACAGGGACCGGGCAATCAGCCC.

By share of the sample, this clone is medium-sized (0.01 to 0.1%). The read comes to an end 3 residues before the CDR3 does, leaving the germline J gene to fill in the end. The J gene is TRBJ2-7, the V gene TRBV7-8; no clear D gene. Between the trimmed V and J ends, which lost 0 bases and 5 bases, there was a span of 8 bases. Per germline, CDR1 SGHVS and CDR2 FQNEAQ. The CDR3 sequence is 13 residues long. CDR3: CASSLAPPNEQYF. The DNA read from the CDR3 is TGTGCCAGCAGCTTAGCCCCCCCCAACGAG.

A word on this clone: The read terminates 3 residues ahead of where the CDR3 ends, so the germline J gene completes it. J is TRBJ1-6 and V is TRBV5-4; possibly TRBD1 for D (6 bases). Germline loops: CDR1 SGHNT, CDR2 YYREEE (reference sequence). The CDR3 loop spans 14 amino acids. V lost 2 bases and J 7 bases, leaving 10 bases between the germline ends. Here the CDR3 reads CASSFDRRNSPLHF. The part of the CDR3 DNA that was read is TGTGCCAGCAGCTTTGACAGGAGAAATTCACCC. The variable domain in full, completed from reference TRBV5-4 and TRBJ1-6, reads ETGVTQSPTHLIKTRGQQVTLRCSSQSGHNTVSWYQQALGQGPQFIFQYYREEENGRGNFPPRFSGLQFPNYSSELNVNALELDDSALYLCASSFDRRNSPLHFGNGTRLTVT.

This clone appeared many times. The CDR3 goes on 3 residues after the read ends, and that part is filled in from the germline J gene. The chain is built from TRBV5-1 and TRBJ2-3, with D uncertain. With 1 base removed from V and 0 bases from J, the gap between germline ends came to 21 bases. There are 19 residues in the CDR3. The germline V gene encodes CDR1 SGHRS and CDR2 YFSETQ. The CDR3 here is CASSLRALRPVSSTDTQYF. The part of the CDR3 DNA that was read is TGCGCCAGCAGCTTGCGTGCTCTGCGGCCGGTTTCTAGCACAGATACG.

This clone was seen at least ten times. CDR3 amino acids: CASSLGWRGHNEQFF. Partial CDR3 DNA: TGTGCCAGCAGCTTAGGGTGGCGGGGACACAATGAG. The chain couples TRBV11-2 to TRBJ2-1; possibly TRBD2 for D (6 bases). Read coverage stops 3 residues before the CDR3 terminus; the germline J gene supplies the remainder. The germline V gene has CDR1 SGHAT and CDR2 FQNNGV. Between the trimmed V and J ends, which lost 1 base and 5 bases, there was a span of 12 bases. The CDR3 spans 15 residues.

This clone showed up many times. CDR3 DNA (partial): TGTGCCTGGAGTGTAAAACCCCCAACAGGGAATAATTACGAG. Translating gives CAWSVKPPTGNNYE. The whole CDR3 sequence reads CAWSVKPPTGNNYEQYF. The chain links TRBV30 to TRBJ2-7; tentatively, D is TRBD1 (6 bases). The sequenced fragment ends 3 residues before the CDR3 boundary, so the rest is inferred from the germline J gene. V lost 0 bases and J 4 bases, leaving 22 bases between the germline ends. This CDR3 spans 17 amino acids. Germline loops: CDR1 GTSNPN, CDR2 SVGIG (reference sequence).

This clone was observed many times. The read halts 3 residues ahead of the CDR3 end, with the missing end drawn from the germline J gene. J is TRBJ2-5 and V is TRBV20-1; 12 bases line up with TRBD1. The J segment lost 7 bases and the V segment lost 0 bases, leaving 9 bases of the junction unmatched. Germline CDR1 reads DFQATT; CDR2 reads SNEGSKA (reference sequence). The CDR3 sequence is 16 residues long. The CDR3 sequence is CSARDTMGTGGTTQYF. Incomplete CDR3 DNA: TGCAGTGCTAGAGATACTATGGGGACAGGGGGCACGACC.

Many counts were recorded for this clone. With the read ending 3 residues before the CDR3 end, the germline J gene is used to fill in that end. The V and J genes are TRBV7-6 and TRBJ2-7; a possible D gene is TRBD1 (6 bases). The CDR3 totals 14 residues. CDR1 and CDR2 from the germline V gene are SGHVS and FNYEAQ. V lost 0 bases and J lost 6, with 12 bases in between. The CDR3 loop reads CASSLAGVGGEQYF. The CDR3 DNA, read in part, is TGTGCCAGCAGCTTAGCAGGGGTAGGGGGCGAG.

Details on this clone: The observed sequence ends 3 residues before the CDR3 terminus, with the missing tail filled in from the germline J gene. The rearrangement uses TRBV6-4 and TRBJ1-2; possibly TRBD1 for D (5 bases). V was cut by 0 bases and J by 4 bases, with 18 bases left in between. CDR1 is MRHNA, CDR2 SNTAGT, per germline. This CDR3 is 17 amino acids long. The CDR3 bases that were read are TGTGCCAGCAGTGACTCTGCTGGGGCCGGGGGGAGCTATGGC. Its translation is CASSDSAGAGGSYG. From start to end, the CDR3 is CASSDSAGAGGSYGYTF.

This clone was detected ten times or more. The read comes to an end 3 residues before the CDR3 does, leaving the germline J gene to fill in the end. This sequence joins TRBV6-1 and TRBJ1-1; 12 bases agree with TRBD1. Germline V gene sequence: CDR1 MNHNS, CDR2 SASEGT. This CDR3 spans 14 amino acids. The part of the CDR3 DNA that was read is TGTGCCAGCAGTGAAATAGGGACAGGGGGCTTT. This codes for CASSEIGTGGF. Given in full, the CDR3 is CASSEIGTGGFAFF.

This clone was observed many times. The CDR3 goes on 3 residues after the read ends, and that part is filled in from the germline J gene. The chain combines TRBV12-3 or TRBV12-4 with TRBJ2-2, with TRBD2 matching over 7 bases. V trimming: 4 bases; J trimming: 5 bases; junction bases outside the gene matches: 4. This CDR3 spans 14 amino acids. CDR3 DNA, as far as it was read: TGTGCCAGCAGTTCGGGGGGAAGAACCGGGGAG. It codes for CASSSGGRTGE. The complete CDR3 sequence is CASSSGGRTGELFF.

This clone was found many times. The DNA ends 3 residues before the CDR3 does, and the rest of the CDR3 is filled in from the germline J gene. The J gene is TRBJ2-1, the V gene TRBV6-1, with 9 bases identical to TRBD2. There are 15 residues in the CDR3. V shed 0 bases, J shed 7 bases, and the junction held 4 bases outside the gene matches. Germline assignment: CDR1 MNHNS and CDR2 SASEGT. The CDR3: CASSEAPSGGNEQFF. The CDR3 bases that were read are TGTGCCAGCAGTGAAGCGCCGAGCGGGGGGAATGAG.

This clone was picked up many times. Sequencing ends 3 residues short of the CDR3 end; the germline J gene provides the rest. V and J are TRBV5-1 and TRBJ1-4; 11 nucleotides match TRBD1. Germline loops: CDR1 SGHRS, CDR2 YFSETQ. Trimming took 4 bases from V and 4 from J; bases not matched to a gene: 6. The CDR3 covers 16 residues. The CDR3 spells CASSPDGTGGNEKLFF. The sequenced part of the CDR3 DNA is TGCGCCAGCAGCCCCGATGGGACAGGGGGTAATGAAAAA.

This clone came up many times. The CDR3 is cut off 3 residues early in the read; its end comes from the germline J gene. The V call is TRBV5-1, the J call TRBJ2-7, with a possible D match to TRBD1 (6 bases). In germline, CDR1 is SGHRS, CDR2 YFSETQ. Trimming stripped 0 bases from V and 2 bases from J, with 9 bases between. This CDR3 is 14 amino acids long. CDR3 bases read: TGCGCCAGCAGCTTGGCAGGGGAACCCTACGAG. Translated, it gives CASSLAGEPYE. The full CDR3 reads CASSLAGEPYEQYF.

This clone appeared many times. The observed sequence ends 3 residues before the CDR3 terminus, with the missing tail filled in from the germline J gene. V usage is TRBV20-1 and J usage is TRBJ2-5; 11 bases fit TRBD2. CDR1 is DFQATT and CDR2 is SNEGSKA in the germline V gene (reference sequence). The CDR3 covers 17 residues. V was clipped by 6 bases and J by 1 base; unmatched bases: 13. CDR3 loop: CSATGTSGHIFQETQYF. The covered CDR3 bases are TGCAGTGCAACCGGGACTAGCGGACACATCTTCCAAGAGACC.

This clone was recorded many times. The read finishes 3 residues shy of the CDR3 end, and the germline J gene is used to complete it. The chain joins TRBV7-2 to TRBJ2-7, with 11 bases matching TRBD1. V gave up 1 base and J gave up 6 bases; unmatched junction bases: 5. From germline, CDR1 is SGHTA and CDR2 FQGNSA. CDR3 size: 15 residues. The sequenced part of the CDR3 DNA is TGTGCCAGCAGCTTAGTTGGGACAGGGGGTAGCGAG. This encodes CASSLVGTGGSE. The CDR3 reads in full as CASSLVGTGGSEQYF.

This clone turned up a few times. This may stem from a read error, because a much larger clone lies one nucleotide away. The read ends 3 residues early relative to the CDR3; the germline J gene fills the gap. The chain has TRBV18 and TRBJ2-1; TRBD1 aligns across 7 bases. The CDR3 contains 15 residues. Germline V gene sequence: CDR1 KGHSH, CDR2 LQKENI. CDR3: CVSSRPGTAYNEQFF. The CDR3 DNA, read in part, is TGTGTCAGCTCACGCCCCGGGACAGCTTACAATGAG. Filled out from reference TRBV18 and TRBJ2-1, the complete variable domain reads NAGVMQNPRHLVRRRGQEARLRCSPMKGHSHVYWYRQLPEEGLKFMVYLQKENIIDESGMPKERFSAEFPKEGPSILRIQQVVRGDSAAYFCVSSRPGTAYNEQFFGPGTRLTVL.

The sample holds many counts of this clone. The CDR3 is cut off 3 residues early in the read; its end comes from the germline J gene. The J gene is TRBJ2-7, the V gene TRBV7-8; a possible D gene is TRBD1 (6 bases). The V end lost 6 bases, the J end lost 5 bases, and 29 bases lay between the germline ends. Germline values: CDR1 SGHVS, CDR2 FQNEAQ. The CDR3 runs 18 residues. The CDR3 bases that were read are TGTGCCAGCAGACGAGGAGGTGGGGCACAGGGACCTATGGACGAG. It is translated as CASRRGGGAQGPMDE. The whole CDR3 region reads CASRRGGGAQGPMDEQYF.

This clone appeared many times. The read is 3 residues too short to cover the CDR3 end, so that end is filled in from the germline J gene. V gene TRBV5-6 combines with J gene TRBJ2-1, with D possibly being TRBD1 (6 bases). V lost 2 bases and J 3 bases, leaving 12 bases between the germline ends. The CDR3 extends over 15 amino acids. Germline-derived CDR1 and CDR2 are SGHDT and YYEEEE. The CDR3 bases that were read are TGTGCCAGCAGCTTCCCAGGGGCGATCTACAATGAG. Encoded protein: CASSFPGAIYNE. The full CDR3 protein is CASSFPGAIYNEQFF.

In its sample, this clone was seen many times. The read falls 3 residues short of the CDR3 end, and the missing part is taken from the germline J gene. This sequence joins TRBV19 and TRBJ1-1, with no clear D. Germline CDR1 and CDR2: LNHDA and SQIVND (reference sequence). The CDR3 is made up of 16 amino acids. V dropped 6 bases and J dropped 4 bases, with 21 bases sitting between them. The CDR3 DNA, read in part, is TGTGCCAGTAGCATCACCCAAGGCATCCGCGGCACTGAA. Amino acid sequence: CASSITQGIRGTE. The whole CDR3 protein reads CASSITQGIRGTEAFF.

This clone was picked up many times. The read terminates 3 residues before the CDR3 end, so the remaining end is supplied by the germline J gene. The chain recombines TRBV29-1 with TRBJ2-2; 10 bases map to TRBD2. The CDR3 totals 15 residues. Unmatched junction bases numbered 7, after V lost 5 bases and J lost 4 bases. Germline V lookup: CDR1 SQVTM, CDR2 ANQGSEA. CDR3 protein: CSVWISGRATGELFF. The covered CDR3 bases are TGCAGCGTTTGGATCAGCGGGAGGGCCACCGGGGAG.